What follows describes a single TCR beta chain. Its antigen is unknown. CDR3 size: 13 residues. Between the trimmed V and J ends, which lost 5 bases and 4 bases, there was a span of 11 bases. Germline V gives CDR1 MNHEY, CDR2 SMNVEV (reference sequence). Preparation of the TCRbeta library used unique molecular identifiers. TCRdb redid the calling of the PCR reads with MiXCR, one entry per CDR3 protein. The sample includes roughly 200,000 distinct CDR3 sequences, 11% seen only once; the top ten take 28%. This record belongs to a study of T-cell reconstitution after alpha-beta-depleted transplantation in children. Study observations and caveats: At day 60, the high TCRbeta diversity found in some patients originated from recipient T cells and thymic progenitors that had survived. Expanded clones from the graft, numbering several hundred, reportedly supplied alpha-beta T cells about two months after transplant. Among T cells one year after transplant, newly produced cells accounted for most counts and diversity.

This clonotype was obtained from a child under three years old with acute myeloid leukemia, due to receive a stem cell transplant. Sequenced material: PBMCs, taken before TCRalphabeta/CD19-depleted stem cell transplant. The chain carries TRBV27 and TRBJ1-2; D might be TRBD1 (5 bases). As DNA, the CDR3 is TGTGCCAGCAGTCCTGGACAAACCTATGGCTACACCTTC. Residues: CASSPGQTYGYTF.